A selection of T cell receptor beta chains follows, all from one sample in a study of technical replicates of blood from several donors. Some clones are missing from TCRdb's copy, which holds only in-frame ones; the method was immunoSEQ multiplex PCR. The sample has about 15,000 clones, about four fifths seen once. Sequenced: PBMCs. The receptor source for this set is a human donor in good health. Some clones in this sample may be carry-over from other donors' samples. Both conserved end residues are part of each CDR3. A D gene is named only where the DNA matches it firmly. Expanded clones get a size class; other rows say once, few or many, or leave the size out.

V gene	clone size	D gene	J gene	CDR3 protein	CDR3 DNA
TRBV7-2	-	TRBD1	TRBJ2-1	CASSFDRANEQFF	TGTGCCAGCAGCTTCGACAGGGCAAATGAGCAGTTCTTC
TRBV7-9	-	TRBD2	TRBJ2-7	CASSRDYGEQYF	TGTGCCAGCAGCCGGGACTATGGCGAGCAGTACTTC
TRBV6-1	-	-	TRBJ2-7	CASWGHDYEQYF	TGTGCCAGCTGGGGGCATGACTACGAGCAGTACTTC
TRBV9	-	TRBD2	TRBJ2-3	CASSELSGPGGTQYF	TGTGCCAGCAGCGAGCTGTCAGGGCCGGGAGGTACGCAGTATTTT
TRBV30	-	TRBD1	TRBJ1-2	CAWSASGGDGYTF	TGTGCCTGGAGTGCTTCAGGGGGTGATGGCTACACCTTC
TRBV9	-	-	TRBJ2-3	CASSPAASTDTQYF	TGTGCCAGCAGCCCCGCGGCTAGCACAGATACGCAGTATTTT
TRBV27	-	TRBD2	TRBJ2-4	CASVAAHSGSSNIQYF	TGTGCCAGCGTTGCTGCCCATAGCGGGAGCTCAAACATTCAGTACTTC
TRBV6-4	few	-	TRBJ2-2	CASSDSQATGELFF	TGTGCCAGCAGTGACTCACAGGCCACCGGGGAGCTGTTTTTT
TRBV5-1	-	TRBD2	TRBJ2-7	CASSSGTGGREQYF	TGCGCCAGCAGCTCAGGAACGGGGGGGAGGGAGCAGTACTTC
TRBV11-2	-	-	TRBJ1-2	CASSPAADPGGYTF	TGTGCCAGCAGCCCTGCGGCAGACCCCGGGGGCTACACCTTC
TRBV19	-	TRBD1	TRBJ1-1	CASSRQGRDTEAFF	TGTGCCAGTAGCCGACAGGGTCGAGACACTGAAGCTTTCTTT
TRBV5-1	-	TRBD1	TRBJ2-1	CASSTGTVGTNEQFF	TGCGCCAGCAGCACCGGGACAGTGGGGACCAATGAGCAGTTCTTC
TRBV5-1	once	-	TRBJ2-7	CASSARDYEQYF	TGCGCCAGCAGCGCCCGGGACTACGAGCAGTACTTC
TRBV6-4	-	TRBD1	TRBJ2-5	CASSDSETGGPQYF	TGTGCCAGCAGTGACTCCGAGACAGGGGGGCCCCAGTACTTC
TRBV7-9	once	TRBD2	TRBJ2-1	CASSPRGAGGPDEQFF	TGTGCCAGCAGCCCCCGGGGAGCGGGAGGGCCGGATGAGCAGTTCTTC
TRBV2	-	TRBD1	TRBJ2-4	CASSEAMTGDIQYF	TGTGCCAGCAGTGAAGCGATGACAGGGGACATTCAGTACTTC
TRBV29-1	-	-	TRBJ1-2	CSVGGGVGYTF	TGCAGCGTTGGGGGAGGGGTCGGCTACACCTTC
TRBV7-9	-	-	TRBJ2-1	CASSLAQGNEQFF	TGTGCCAGCAGCTTAGCGCAGGGCAATGAGCAGTTCTTC
TRBV7-3	-	-	TRBJ2-2	CASSLNGPTGELFF	TGTGCCAGCAGCTTAAATGGGCCCACCGGGGAGCTGTTTTTT
TRBV11-2	-	-	TRBJ2-1	CASISGEYLNEQFF	TGTGCCAGCATCTCAGGGGAGTACCTCAATGAGCAGTTCTTC
TRBV11-2	-	TRBD2	TRBJ2-7	CASSPRAGEHEQYF	TGTGCCAGCAGTCCCAGGGCGGGAGAACACGAGCAGTACTTC
TRBV29-1	-	TRBD1	TRBJ1-4	CSAQGALGEKLFF	TGCAGCGCTCAGGGGGCTTTGGGTGAAAAACTGTTTTTT
TRBV7-2	-	TRBD2	TRBJ2-3	CASSLGGGSADTQYF	TGTGCCAGCAGCTTAGGTGGCGGGAGTGCAGATACGCAGTATTTT
TRBV28	-	-	TRBJ2-7	CASSFGFGRTYEQYF	TGTGCCAGCAGTTTTGGGTTTGGCAGGACCTACGAGCAGTACTTC
TRBV30	-	-	TRBJ2-7	CAWSQTVGEQYF	TGTGCCTGGAGTCAAACAGTGGGCGAGCAGTACTTC
TRBV7-2	-	-	TRBJ1-4	CASSLGTAQNEKLFF	TGTGCCAGCAGCTTAGGAACAGCCCAAAATGAAAAACTGTTTTTT
TRBV6-5	-	-	TRBJ1-1	CASSKRLMNTEALF	TGTGCCAGCAGCAAGCGGCTTATGAACACTGAAGCTCTCTTT
TRBV7-2	-	TRBD1	TRBJ2-4	CASSWPGQGDSSIQYF	TGTGCCAGCAGTTGGCCGGGACAGGGGGATTCGAGCATTCAGTACTTC
TRBV6-5	-	-	TRBJ2-2	CASTTWQGNTGELFF	TGTGCCAGCACGACGTGGCAGGGTAACACCGGGGAGCTGTTTTTT
TRBV4-1	-	TRBD1	TRBJ2-7	CASSQDPRQGVLDEQYF	TGCGCCAGCAGCCAAGATCCCCGACAGGGAGTACTGGACGAGCAGTACTTC
TRBV6-1	-	TRBD1	TRBJ2-2	CASTLQQGAPGELFF	TGTGCCAGCACCTTGCAGCAGGGGGCTCCCGGGGAGCTGTTTTTT
TRBV6-1	few	-	TRBJ1-1	CASSAGVGGEAFF	TGTGCCAGCAGTGCGGGGGTGGGAGGTGAAGCTTTCTTT
TRBV28	-	-	TRBJ2-6	CASGAGGGGANVLTF	TGTGCCAGCGGAGCAGGGGGAGGTGGGGCCAACGTCCTGACTTTC
TRBV12-5	-	TRBD2	TRBJ2-1	CASGLGSINGGDEQFF	TGTGCTAGTGGTTTGGGTTCCATTAATGGGGGGGATGAGCAGTTCTTC
TRBV5-4	few	-	TRBJ2-7	CASSLWAGIEQYF	TGTGCCAGCAGCCTGTGGGCGGGGATCGAGCAGTACTTC
TRBV6-5	-	-	TRBJ2-2	CASSRRGLELFF	TGTGCCAGCAGCCGGAGAGGCTTGGAGCTGTTTTTT
TRBV30	-	-	TRBJ2-4	CAWSVQGDIQYF	TGTGCCTGGAGTGTACAAGGGGACATTCAGTACTTC
TRBV28	-	TRBD1	TRBJ1-2	CASSSGTGTKTNPNYGYTF	TGTGCCAGCAGTTCCGGGACAGGTACTAAGACGAACCCTAACTATGGCTACACCTTC
TRBV15	-	-	TRBJ2-5	CATSKDSGILQETQYF	TGTGCCACCAGCAAAGACAGCGGAATTCTCCAAGAGACCCAGTACTTC
TRBV29-1	-	-	TRBJ1-1	CSFQAGTSMNTEAFF	TGCAGCTTCCAAGCCGGGACTTCTATGAACACTGAAGCTTTCTTT
TRBV4-2	-	-	TRBJ1-2	CASSLDTRNYGYTF	TGTGCCAGCAGCCTCGACACGAGAAACTATGGCTACACCTTC
TRBV5-8	-	TRBD1	TRBJ2-1	CASSEGAGFRNEQFF	TGTGCCAGCAGCGAGGGGGCAGGGTTTCGGAATGAGCAGTTCTTC
TRBV13	once	TRBD2	TRBJ2-1	CASSLVTAGEGISEQFF	TGTGCCAGCAGCTTAGTTACAGCGGGAGAGGGCATAAGTGAGCAGTTCTTC
TRBV27	-	TRBD1	TRBJ1-1	CASIRQGMSSSAEAFF	TGTGCCAGCATACGACAGGGGATGAGTAGTAGCGCTGAAGCTTTCTTT
TRBV2	-	TRBD2	TRBJ2-1	CASSEWGGTSETNNEQFF	TGTGCCAGCAGTGAATGGGGCGGGACTAGCGAAACGAACAATGAGCAGTTCTTC
TRBV7-9	once	-	TRBJ2-3	CASSLVVQSSTDTQYF	TGTGCCAGCAGCTTAGTAGTACAGTCTAGCACAGATACGCAGTATTTT
TRBV28	-	-	TRBJ1-1	CASSARDKTEAFF	TGTGCCAGCAGTGCCCGGGACAAAACTGAAGCTTTCTTT
TRBV9	-	-	TRBJ1-4	CASSLGGGETNEKLFF	TGTGCCAGCAGCTTAGGTGGTGGAGAAACTAATGAAAAACTGTTTTTT
TRBV30	-	-	TRBJ2-6	CALTSGDSGANVLTF	TGTGCCCTAACTTCGGGAGACTCTGGGGCCAACGTCCTGACTTTC